The T cell receptor beta chain described here comes from a study of breast tumors, draining lymph nodes, adjacent tissues. Points from the study as a whole: The data were judged consistent with most tumor T cells coming from lymph node and expanding in tumor. Compared with basal-like, luminal-like tumors shared significantly more repertoire with nontumor tissue. Tumor TCR diversity was below lymph nodes but above nontumor tissue.

TCRdb recomputed calls from the multiplex PCR reads with MiXCR, one row per CDR3 protein. The sample contains some 170,000 distinct CDR3 sequences, roughly a third of which appear only once. At least ten counts were recorded for this clonotype. Its cognate antigen is unknown. The lymph nodes were axillary draining lymph nodes from breast cancer patients. The CDR3 is 16 amino acids. With V trimmed by 4 bases and J by 5 bases, 15 bases remained unmatched. Germline-derived CDR1 and CDR2 are DFQATT and SNEGSKA (reference sequence). The sequencing input was axillary lymph node tissue. This TCR was sampled from a female donor with breast cancer. Some clones in this sample may be carry-over from other donors' samples. This chain uses TRBV20-1 with TRBJ2-7; TRBD1 aligns across 9 bases. The CDR3 coding sequence is TGCAGTGCTACGTCCCTTCCGGGACAGGGTTTCCACGAGCAGTACTTC. Its translation is CSATSLPGQGFHEQYF.